One sample yielded the 27 T cell receptor beta chains listed below, sequenced in a study of T-cell reconstitution after alpha-beta-depleted transplantation in children. TCRbeta library construction was performed incorporating unique molecular identifiers. TCRdb re-derived calls from the PCR reads in MiXCR, one entry per CDR3 protein. Of about 90,000 distinct CDR3 sequences listed, roughly 16% are singletons. The source was PBMCs, mostly from graft donor cells, collected 180 days after TCRalphabeta/CD19-depleted stem cell transplant. The receptors derive from a male patient aged 2 to 9 who had a stem cell transplant for acute lymphoblastic leukemia, so the T cells may come from the graft donor.

Many counts were recorded for this clonotype. The chain has TRBV11-2 and TRBJ2-5; no reliable D call. Trimming left V 1 base short and J 5 bases short, with 14 bases between. The CDR3 extends over 15 amino acids. Germline V gene data show CDR1 as SGHAT and CDR2 as FQNNGV. CDR3 in amino acids: CASSLGRRLGETQYF. The CDR3 DNA sequence: TGTGCCAGCAGCTTAGGTCGAAGGTTGGGGGAGACCCAGTACTTC.

The table lists this clonotype with a few counts. The rearrangement joins TRBV12-3 or TRBV12-4 to TRBJ1-6, with TRBD1 matching 10 bases. With V trimmed by 6 bases and J by 4 bases, 3 bases remained unmatched. The CDR3 spans 15 residues. The CDR3 protein is CASSGTGVYNSPLHF. The CDR3 DNA follows: TGTGCCAGCAGCGGGACAGGGGTATATAATTCACCCCTCCACTTT.

This clonotype was detected a few times. V gene TRBV7-2 combines with J gene TRBJ2-7, with 7 bases lining up with TRBD1. This CDR3 is 14 amino acids long. J was trimmed by 2 bases and V by 3 bases; bases with no gene match: 4. Germline values: CDR1 SGHTA, CDR2 FQGNSA. As DNA, the CDR3 is TGTGCCAGCAGCTTTCCGGGACAGCCCTACGAGCAGTACTTC. It is translated as CASSFPGQPYEQYF.

This clonotype was observed a handful of times. The CDR3 nucleotides are TGCGCCAGCGGACAGGGGAAAGAGACCCAGTACTTC. Its protein product is CASGQGKETQYF. The J gene is TRBJ2-5, the V gene TRBV5-1; 9 bases map to TRBD1. Germline CDR1 and CDR2: SGHRS and YFSETQ. V lost 7 bases to trimming and J lost 3 bases; unmatched junction nucleotides: 1. The CDR3 extends over 12 amino acids.

This clonotype was seen many times. The chain carries TRBV6-2 or TRBV6-3 and TRBJ2-1; 9 positions match TRBD1. This CDR3 contains 15 residues. CDR1 MNHEY and CDR2 SVGEGT come from the germline V gene. V lost 4 bases and J lost 9; bases outside the gene matches: 10. The CDR3 DNA is TGTGCCAGCAGTTTTCCGGGACAGGGAACCTTTGAGCAGTTCTTC. This translates into CASSFPGQGTFEQFF.

This chain joins TRBV10-3 and TRBJ2-2, with 10 bases lining up with TRBD2. V dropped 10 bases and J dropped 1; count of bases not matched to a gene: 6. The germline V gene has CDR1 ENHRY and CDR2 SYGVKD. The length of the CDR3 is 15 residues. The CDR3 nucleotides are TGTGCCACCGACGCTAGCGGGGGGAACACCGGGGAGCTGTTTTTT. As protein: CATDASGGNTGELFF.

The CDR3 DNA is TGCAGCTCCAGCGGGGCGGCAGATACGCAGTATTTT. Protein product: CSSSGAADTQYF. The chain uses TRBV29-1 and TRBJ2-3, with 7 bases identical to TRBD2. Germline lookup yields CDR1 SQVTM and CDR2 ANQGSEA. Trimming at V came to 8 bases and at J to 4 bases, leaving 6 bases not matched to a gene. The CDR3 has 12 residues.

This clonotype showed up just a few times. The gene calls are TRBV14 and TRBJ2-5; D unclear. Germline CDR1 is SGHDN and CDR2 is FVKESK. The CDR3 is 17 residues long. V gave up 0 bases and J gave up 0 bases, with 14 bases separating them. The CDR3 protein is CASSQDLSALHQETQYF. CDR3 nucleotide sequence: TGTGCCAGCAGCCAAGATTTGTCAGCCCTCCACCAAGAGACCCAGTACTTC.

This clonotype occurred once. The V call is TRBV7-9, the J call TRBJ2-5, with 7 bases matching TRBD2. The junction had 9 bases not matched to a gene; V was cut back by 1 base and J by 4 bases. Germline CDR1 is SEHNR and CDR2 is FQNEAQ (reference sequence). There are 16 residues in the CDR3. The CDR3 spells CASSLGVLATRETQYF. The CDR3 coding sequence is TGTGCCAGCAGCTTAGGGGTACTAGCGACCCGAGAGACCCAGTACTTC.

This clonotype was observed a handful of times. This chain uses TRBV5-1 with TRBJ1-5, with D maybe TRBD1 (6 bases). The V gene's germline CDR1 is SGHRS and CDR2 YFSETQ. Trimming stripped 4 bases from V and 7 bases from J, with 24 bases between. The CDR3 runs to 17 residues. The CDR3 region has the DNA TGCGCCAGCAGCCCCGGGACATTTGAGGCTCTAATCCAGCCCCAGCATTTT. It specifies CASSPGTFEALIQPQHF.

The chain recombines TRBV6-1 with TRBJ2-2; no clear D. CDR3 length: 14 amino acids. CDR1 is MNHNS and CDR2 is SASEGT in the germline V gene. Trimming removed 10 bases at V and 0 bases at J, with 12 bases between. CDR3 coding DNA: TGTGCCACCACAATTTACCCGAACACCGGGGAGCTGTTTTTT. As protein: CATTIYPNTGELFF.

A few counts support this clonotype. Written as DNA, the CDR3 is TGTGCCAGCACCCTTGACCGGGACAGCTATTATAGCAATCAGCCCCAGCATTTT. This gives the protein CASTLDRDSYYSNQPQHF. This rearrangement joins TRBV7-8 to TRBJ1-5; 7 nucleotides line up with TRBD1. The CDR3 has 18 residues. V trimming: 7 bases; J trimming: 0 bases; junction bases outside the gene matches: 15. Germline V gene data show CDR1 as SGHVS and CDR2 as FQNEAQ. Full variable domain (outside the CDR3, taken from reference TRBV7-8 and TRBJ1-5): GAGVSQSPRYKVAKRGQDVALRCDPISGHVSLFWYQQALGQGPEFLTYFQNEAQLDKSGLPSDRFFAERPEGSVSTLKIQRTQQEDSAVYLCASTLDRDSYYSNQPQHFGDGTRLSIL.

V usage is TRBV12-3 or TRBV12-4 and J usage is TRBJ2-7; perhaps TRBD2 as D (6 bases). CDR3 length equals 12 residues. V lost 3 bases to trimming and J lost 5 bases, with 8 bases between them. Here the CDR3 reads CASSLRRDEQYF. CDR3 nucleotides: TGTGCCAGCAGTTTGAGGAGGGACGAGCAGTACTTC.

This clonotype has more than one count but fewer than ten. The chain couples TRBV15 to TRBJ2-1, with 8 bases that match TRBD2. Trimming removed 3 bases from V and 12 bases from J; junction bases left unmatched: 4. Germline V gives CDR1 LNHNV, CDR2 YYDKDF (reference sequence). The CDR3 totals 12 residues. The DNA of the CDR3 is TGTGCCACCAGCAGTTACGGACTAGCGCAGTTCTTC. As protein: CATSSYGLAQFF.

This clonotype was counted between two and nine times. The V and J genes are TRBV5-1 and TRBJ2-1; 8 positions agree with TRBD2. This CDR3 has 13 amino acids. Germline V CDR1 and CDR2: SGHRS, YFSETQ. Unmatched junction bases numbered 7, after V lost 6 bases and J lost 8 bases. The CDR3 sequence: CASTESGGDEQFF. The CDR3 DNA is TGCGCCAGCACCGAGTCGGGGGGGGATGAGCAGTTCTTC. The entire variable domain, with the rest obtained from reference TRBV5-1 and TRBJ2-1, is as follows: KAGVTQTPRYLIKTRGQQVTLSCSPISGHRSVSWYQQTPGQGLQFLFEYFSETQRNKGNFPGRFSGRQFSNSRSEMNVSTLELGDSALYLCASTESGGDEQFFGPGTRLTVL.

J is TRBJ1-2 and V is TRBV27; TRBD1 agrees at 9 bases. The germline CDR1 and CDR2 sequences are MNHEY and SMNVEV (reference sequence). V lost 8 bases to trimming and J lost 5 bases; unmatched junction nucleotides: 12. The CDR3 runs to 15 residues. The CDR3 nucleotides read TGTGCCAGCCTTCCGGGACAGGGTGCGAGGTATGGCTACACCTTC. Its protein is CASLPGQGARYGYTF.

This clonotype has a handful of counts. V usage is TRBV18 and J usage is TRBJ1-1; D perhaps matches TRBD1 (5 bases). CDR1 is KGHSH and CDR2 is LQKENI in the germline V gene. Trimming pared 3 bases from V and 7 bases from J, leaving 15 bases between. This CDR3 is built from 14 residues. The CDR3 loop is CASSPVREGREAFF. CDR3 DNA: TGTGCCAGCTCACCGGTCAGGGAAGGGCGTGAAGCTTTCTTT. The full variable domain, rest sourced from reference TRBV18 and TRBJ1-1, is NAGVMQNPRHLVRRRGQEARLRCSPMKGHSHVYWYRQLPEEGLKFMVYLQKENIIDESGMPKERFSAEFPKEGPSILRIQQVVRGDSAAYFCASSPVREGREAFFGQGTRLTVV.

There are many counts of this clonotype. The chain has TRBV4-2 and TRBJ1-2; D is undetermined. Trimming removed 1 base at V and 6 bases at J, with 15 bases between. In germline, CDR1 is LGHNA, CDR2 YNFKEQ. CDR3 length: 15 amino acids. This CDR3 is CASSQGVIAVNGYTF. The CDR3 DNA reads as TGTGCCAGCAGCCAAGGGGTGATAGCGGTAAATGGCTACACCTTC.

This clonotype was counted between two and nine times. The CDR3 DNA follows: TGTGCCAGCAGCCCGGACACCTACACAGATACGCAGTATTTT. Residues: CASSPDTYTDTQYF. The V gene is TRBV5-4, the J gene TRBJ2-3; TRBD1 might be the D (5 bases). The V gene lost 4 bases and the J gene lost 2 bases, with 11 bases spanning the gap. Germline V gives CDR1 SGHNT, CDR2 YYREEE (reference sequence). The CDR3 is made up of 14 amino acids.

This clonotype was recorded at least ten times. The chain couples TRBV5-1 to TRBJ1-6; tentative D call: TRBD1 (6 bases). The germline CDR1 and CDR2 sequences are SGHRS and YFSETQ. Trimming took 2 bases from V and 7 from J, leaving 10 bases between them. CDR3 length: 14 amino acids. CDR3 in amino acids: CASSFARGNSPLHF. DNA for the CDR3: TGCGCCAGCAGCTTCGCCAGGGGAAATTCACCCCTCCACTTT. Full variable domain (remainder filled in from reference TRBV5-1 and TRBJ1-6): KAGVTQTPRYLIKTRGQQVTLSCSPISGHRSVSWYQQTPGQGLQFLFEYFSETQRNKGNFPGRFSGRQFSNSRSEMNVSTLELGDSALYLCASSFARGNSPLHFGNGTRLTVT.

The sample holds a few counts of this clonotype. The chain carries TRBV24-1 and TRBJ2-1; 11 positions agree with TRBD1. Germline V gene lookup returns CDR1 KGHDR and CDR2 SFDVKD. The CDR3 runs 16 residues. J lost 6 bases, V lost 4 bases, and 7 bases had no gene match. The CDR3 region has the DNA TGTGCCACCAGTGAAGTCCCGGGACAGGGGGGCAATGAGCAGTTCTTC. Protein: CATSEVPGQGGNEQFF.

The chain joins TRBV10-3 to TRBJ2-7, with 9 nucleotides matching TRBD1. The CDR3 covers 15 residues. In germline, CDR1 is ENHRY, CDR2 SYGVKD. V lost 0 bases and J lost 3; bases outside the gene matches: 3. The CDR3 loop reads CAISESTGGNYEQYF. The CDR3 DNA reads TGTGCCATCAGTGAGTCGACAGGGGGGAACTACGAGCAGTACTTC.

There are many counts of this clonotype. The chain joins TRBV9 to TRBJ2-2; D is unclear. The V gene lost 0 bases and the J gene lost 0 bases, with 6 bases spanning the gap. Looked up from germline, CDR1 is SGDLS and CDR2 is YYNGEE. CDR3 length: 15 amino acids. For the CDR3, the DNA is TGTGCCAGCAGCGTAGGATCCGCGAACACCGGGGAGCTGTTTTTT. Amino acids: CASSVGSANTGELFF.

This clonotype was counted only a few times. DNA of the CDR3: TGTGCCATCAGTGAAGGGCAGGGGTTGTTCGCTTTCTTT. It translates to CAISEGQGLFAFF. This chain connects TRBV10-3 to TRBJ1-1; tentative D call: TRBD1 (6 bases). CDR1 is ENHRY, CDR2 SYGVKD, per germline. This CDR3 has 13 residues. Trimming left V 3 bases short and J 11 bases short, with 16 bases between.

CDR3 region: CASSGPPAGTAGEKLFF. CDR3 nucleotides: TGTGCCAGCAGTGGACCCCCGGCCGGGACAGCTGGTGAAAAACTGTTTTTT. This sequence joins TRBV6-2 or TRBV6-3 and TRBJ1-4; TRBD1 matches at 7 bases. This CDR3 has 17 residues. Trimming at V came to 5 bases and at J to 7 bases, leaving 16 bases not matched to a gene. Germline values: CDR1 MNHEY, CDR2 SVGEGT.

This CDR3 reads CASSSRRGYEQYF. In DNA, the CDR3 is TGTGCCAGCAGCTCCCGCAGGGGCTACGAGCAGTACTTC. This chain links TRBV7-2 with TRBJ2-7, with TRBD1 as a possible D gene (6 bases). V dropped 4 bases and J dropped 3 bases, with 10 bases sitting between them. CDR3 length: 13 residues. Germline V CDR1 and CDR2: SGHTA, FQGNSA.

The V and J genes are TRBV29-1 and TRBJ2-1, with D possibly matching TRBD1 (6 bases). The CDR3 length is 13 residues. Trimming took 6 bases from V and 4 from J, leaving 13 bases between them. Per germline, CDR1 SQVTM and CDR2 ANQGSEA. The CDR3 loop is CSVLRGPYNEQFF. CDR3 nucleotides: TGCAGCGTCCTCAGGGGACCTTACAATGAGCAGTTCTTC.